This T cell receptor (beta chain) emerged from a study of long-term antiretroviral therapy in people with HIV. CDR3 length: 13 amino acids. The V end lost 4 bases, the J end lost 4 bases, and 10 bases lay between the germline ends. Germline V CDR1 and CDR2: SQVTM, ANQGSEA. This was the immunoSEQ v3.0 assay at survey level. Sequenced by immunoSEQ multiplex PCR; TCRdb stores in-frame clones only, minus some. The sample carries several thousand clones, around 80% recorded once. From each donor, at least one pre-ART PBMC sample and at least two post-ART PBMC samples were obtained. V is TRBV29-1 and J is TRBJ2-2; D is possibly TRBD1 or TRBD2 (5 bases each). Sequencing used unsorted PBMCs, obtained 1.1 years after starting antiretroviral therapy. The receptor's source is a man aged 35-49 years with HIV. This chain's CDR3 is CSVARGGTGELFF. In DNA, the CDR3 is TGCAGCGTTGCGAGGGGTGGCACCGGGGAGCTGTTTTTT.